This T cell receptor beta chain came from a study of blood T cell repertoires in COVID-19. Per the authors' pipeline: For nucleated cells, counts were estimated from reference gene primer amplification. Using immunoSEQ multiplex PCR, the repertoire was profiled, and TCRdb retains in-frame clones only, with some absent. That table furnishes V, J and clone size, whereas the DNA furnished D and trimming. The table has 200,000 to 250,000 clones, 70% to 90% seen once. This CDR3 contains 18 residues. Germline CDR1 SEHNR, CDR2 FQNEAQ (reference sequence). Trimming stripped 0 bases from V and 8 bases from J, with 22 bases between.

Sequencing used peripheral blood. The TCR was taken from a man in his late teens or twenties with active or convalescent COVID-19. The rearrangement joins TRBV7-9 to TRBJ1-4; D unresolved. The CDR3 bases are TGTGCCAGCAGCTTAGCGATGCTGGAGGGTCTTGGTCGGGAAAAACTGTTTTTT. Protein product: CASSLAMLEGLGREKLFF.